The TCR beta chain described here comes from a study of blood T cell repertoires in COVID-19. Background on the study: T cells, B-cell-depleted T cells, or PBMCs provided the cDNA or gDNA that served as material.

The V gene's germline CDR1 is MNHEY and CDR2 SMNVEV (reference sequence). V was clipped by 3 bases and J by 2 bases; unmatched bases: 2. The CDR3 spans 14 residues. The protocol was immunoSEQ multiplex PCR, while the TCRdb copy is restricted to in-frame clones and leaves out a portion. The sample carries fewer than 200,000 clones, roughly 80% recorded once. The receptor was isolated from a woman over 75 with COVID-19, enrolled during active disease. The sample comprised peripheral blood. V is TRBV27 and J is TRBJ2-7, with 9 bases lining up with TRBD2. The CDR3 protein is CASSLTSGPYEQYF. Written as DNA, the CDR3 is TGTGCCAGCAGTTTGACTAGCGGCCCCTACGAGCAGTACTTC.